One T cell receptor beta chain is described in this entry. This clonotype was detected many times. Its antigen specificity is not known. Base quality data are lacking; no much larger clone is found one base away. The library was built by means of 5' RACE. Sequencing was performed on an Illumina HiSeq 2500. A second PCR of about 7 to 12 cycles was performed with a sample-barcoded 5' primer and a J-beta primer mix. Each TCR beta cDNA molecule received a unique molecular identifier from a template-switch 5' adaptor carrying 12 random nucleotides. At least 2.5 million CDR3-containing paired-end reads were obtained from each sample. First-strand cDNA was synthesized from all RNA with the Mint cDNA synthesis kit, primed by a TRBC-specific oligonucleotide. All cDNA was treated with uracil-DNA glycosylase and then went through a first 18-cycle PCR with the universal primers M1SS and BC2_uni_R. As for how the authors treated the data: Normalization of each sample was performed by random selection of 1 million high-quality reads, each carrying a distinct molecular identifier. Reads with shared molecular identifiers were discarded instead of being binned into consensus sequences. MiTCR, set to a Q25 quality threshold and the strictest error-elimination algorithm, was used for CDR3 identification, clonotype clustering and error correction. A nonparametric unseen species model with Euler transformation was used to estimate a lower bound on total TCR beta diversity. The public reads were run again by TCRdb, first through fastp at Q25 and then through MiXCR, and only productive beta chains were kept. Entries are consolidated by CDR3 protein sequence, retaining the most common genes and DNA. The V and J calls, along with clone size, are taken from TCRdb and not from the paper's own processing. The sample profile shows some 550,000 distinct CDR3 sequences; 40% to 50% of them were found once. Around 24% of the sample is taken by the ten largest.

The data stem from a study of blood T cells in healthy people across ages (dated by TCRdb to the mid-2010s). Background for the entire study: In model experiments, template switching captured roughly one uniquely barcoded TCR beta cDNA molecule for every two T cells. For two donors (one aged 18 to 30 and one aged 80 or older), the study analyzed two additional independent replicas of 1 million unique cDNA reads from the same blood draw. To avoid experimental bias, donors of different ages were distributed randomly across sequencing lanes. Four age groups were formed from the donors: young (average about 16 years), middle-aged (roughly 38), aged (about 62) and long-lived (82). To track age-related changes in TCR beta repertoire diversity, the study relied on deep sequencing normalized with unique cDNA molecular identifiers.

The germline V gene (reference sequence) gives CDR1 as MNHNY and CDR2 as SVGAGI. The CDR3 sequence holds 14 residues, the cysteine and phenylalanine included. Just the 42-base CDR3 DNA is kept, in frame starting at base 1. Relative to germline, V is 8 bases shorter and J is 0 bases shorter, with 12 bases between their ends. Systemically healthy Caucasian individuals from Russia, 39 in total and aged about 6 to 95 years, were included as donors. Each donor gave ten milliliters of peripheral blood, collected into EDTA-treated Vacutainer tubes. Ficoll-Paque density-gradient centrifugation was used to isolate PBMCs, with at least 7 million per sample. Trizol reagent was used to extract total RNA from PBMCs, with at least 6 micrograms per sample. The percentages of naive CD45RAhigh/CD27high T cells were determined by flow cytometry on a PBMC aliquot from every donor. Broader findings and caveats from the paper: Because donor CMV infection status was unknown, age-related changes in expanded clonotypes were potentially confounded. Observed TCR beta diversity correlated strongly with the percentage of naive T cells measured by flow cytometry. Since profiling was done on bulk unsorted PBMCs, naive and antigen-experienced compartments could not be conclusively compared. The long-lived group showed more naive CD4+ T cells, fewer expanded clones and increased TCR diversity than the aged group, suggesting age selection. Observed TCR beta diversity per million T cells fell roughly linearly with age, and a significant reduction was already apparent by age approximately 40. Total diversity estimates from one million sequenced T cells were considered lower bounds and underestimates.

The sequence came from an older man in good health. The specimen was blood. The V and J genes are TRBV6-6 and TRBJ2-3; tentative D gene TRBD2, with 6 bases matching. The DNA sequence is as follows: TGTGCCAGCGTTCGACGGGAGAGCACAGATACGCAGTATTTT. This encodes CASVRRESTDTQYF.